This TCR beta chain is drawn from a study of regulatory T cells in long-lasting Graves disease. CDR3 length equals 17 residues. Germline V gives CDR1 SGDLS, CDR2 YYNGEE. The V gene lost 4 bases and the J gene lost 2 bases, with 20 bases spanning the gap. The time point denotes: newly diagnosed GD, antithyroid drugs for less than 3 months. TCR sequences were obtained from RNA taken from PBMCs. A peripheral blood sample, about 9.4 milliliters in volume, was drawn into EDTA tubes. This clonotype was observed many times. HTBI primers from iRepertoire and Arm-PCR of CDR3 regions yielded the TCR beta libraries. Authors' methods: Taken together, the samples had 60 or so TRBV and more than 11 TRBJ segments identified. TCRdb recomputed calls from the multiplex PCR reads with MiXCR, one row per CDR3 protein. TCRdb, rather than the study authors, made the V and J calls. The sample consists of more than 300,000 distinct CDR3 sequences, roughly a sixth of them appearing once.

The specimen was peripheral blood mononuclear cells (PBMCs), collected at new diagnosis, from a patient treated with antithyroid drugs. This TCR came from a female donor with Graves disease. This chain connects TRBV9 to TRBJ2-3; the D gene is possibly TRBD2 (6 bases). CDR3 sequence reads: CASSLRDSPSFTDTQYF. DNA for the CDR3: TGTGCCAGCAGCCTACGGGACTCACCCTCTTTCACAGATACGCAGTATTTT.